This T cell receptor (beta chain) was sequenced in a study of cytomegalovirus exposure and HLA in healthy donors. In germline, CDR1 is ENHRY, CDR2 SYGVKD. This CDR3 spans 17 amino acids. The V and J ends lost 4 bases and 5 bases respectively, with 20 bases between them. PCR amplification relied on 60 Vbeta primers (plus 13 Jbeta primers). The assay was immunoSEQ multiplex PCR, and TCRdb's table has in-frame clones only and misses some. The data hold 95,000 to 150,000 clones, with about 80% observed a single time. This clone was picked up one time. Sequenced sample: PBMCs. The receptor was derived from a female donor in good health and CMV-seropositive. The rearrangement uses TRBV10-3 and TRBJ2-2; D possibly corresponds to TRBD2 (7 bases). This CDR3 reads CAISGTGVGGPTGELFF. The CDR3 DNA is TGTGCCATCAGTGGGACTGGCGTCGGGGGGCCAACCGGGGAGCTGTTTTTT.